This T cell receptor beta chain was documented in a study of blood T cell repertoires in COVID-19. The CDR3 runs to 14 residues. In germline, CDR1 is KGHDR, CDR2 SFDVKD. With V trimmed by 2 bases and J by 4 bases, 2 bases remained unmatched. The repertoire was sequenced with immunoSEQ multiplex PCR; TCRdb's copy has only in-frame clones and lacks some. Of 35,000 to 45,000 clones in the sample, about four fifths were seen once. Sequenced input: peripheral blood. The chain combines TRBV24-1 with TRBJ2-3, with 7 bases identical to TRBD1. The clonotype was recovered from a human donor in a cohort sampled during active COVID-19. The CDR3 reads CATSDSGGADTQYF. The DNA for the CDR3 is TGTGCCACCAGTGATTCAGGGGGAGCAGATACGCAGTATTTT.